This T cell receptor beta chain was identified in a study of cytomegalovirus exposure and HLA in healthy donors. Study summary: Inside one of the first data releases sat about 85 million unique TCRs taken from HLA-typed donors.

V was clipped by 3 bases and J by 5 bases; unmatched bases: 1. This CDR3 region has 13 residues. CDR1 is KGHSH, CDR2 LQKENI, per germline. With respect to this clone: The antigen is unknown. Other DNA sequences in this sample translate to the same CDR3.

General study results and limits: There were a few CMV-associated chains whose specificity for CMV antigens was confirmed in vitro.

Researchers ran the PCR with 60 Vbeta and 13 Jbeta primers. TCRdb keeps only in-frame clones here, not all; method: immunoSEQ multiplex PCR. The table has more than 75,000 clones, 65% to 75% seen once. Material for sequencing was PBMCs. The TCR sequence derives from a man aged 40-49 years in good health and CMV-seropositive. The rearrangement links TRBV18 to TRBJ1-3; 7 bases align to TRBD1. The chain's CDR3 is CASSPGQRNTIYF. The DNA of the CDR3 is TGTGCCAGCTCACCGGGACAGAGAAACACCATATATTTT. Supplemented by reference TRBV18 and TRBJ1-3, the full variable domain reads NAGVMQNPRHLVRRRGQEARLRCSPMKGHSHVYWYRQLPEEGLKFMVYLQKENIIDESGMPKERFSAEFPKEGPSILRIQQVVRGDSAAYFCASSPGQRNTIYFGEGSWLTVV.